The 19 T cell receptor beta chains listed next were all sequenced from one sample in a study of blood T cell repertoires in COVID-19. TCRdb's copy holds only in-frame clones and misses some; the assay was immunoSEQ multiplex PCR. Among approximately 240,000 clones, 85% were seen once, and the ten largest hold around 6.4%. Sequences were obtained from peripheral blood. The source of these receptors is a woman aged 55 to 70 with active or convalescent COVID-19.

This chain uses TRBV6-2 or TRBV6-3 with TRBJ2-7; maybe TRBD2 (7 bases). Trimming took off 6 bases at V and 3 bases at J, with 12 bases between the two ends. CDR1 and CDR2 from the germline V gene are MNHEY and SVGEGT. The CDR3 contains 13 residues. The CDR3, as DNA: TGTGCCAGCAGCATCGGGGGGCTCTACGAGCAGTACGTC. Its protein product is CASSIGGLYEQYV.

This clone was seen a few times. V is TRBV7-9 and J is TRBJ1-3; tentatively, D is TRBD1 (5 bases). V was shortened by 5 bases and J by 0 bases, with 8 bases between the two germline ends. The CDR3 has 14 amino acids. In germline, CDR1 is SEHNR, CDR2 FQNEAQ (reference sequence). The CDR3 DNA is TGTGCCAGCAGCACAGGTACCTCTGGAAACACCATATATTTT. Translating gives CASSTGTSGNTIYF.

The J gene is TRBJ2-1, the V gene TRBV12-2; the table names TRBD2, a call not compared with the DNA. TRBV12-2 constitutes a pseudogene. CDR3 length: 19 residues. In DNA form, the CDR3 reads TGTGCAAGTCGTAGGACTAGCGGGGCCACCGGCAGCTCCTACAATGAGCAGTTCTTC. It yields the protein CASRRTSGATGSSYNEQFF.

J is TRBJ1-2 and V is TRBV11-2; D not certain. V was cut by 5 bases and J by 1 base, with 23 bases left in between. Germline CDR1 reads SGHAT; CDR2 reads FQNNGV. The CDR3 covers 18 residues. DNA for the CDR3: TGTGCCAGCAGCGAAAAACTGAGCGGGCAGTCCGTTAACTATGGCTACACCTTC. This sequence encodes CASSEKLSGQSVNYGYTF.

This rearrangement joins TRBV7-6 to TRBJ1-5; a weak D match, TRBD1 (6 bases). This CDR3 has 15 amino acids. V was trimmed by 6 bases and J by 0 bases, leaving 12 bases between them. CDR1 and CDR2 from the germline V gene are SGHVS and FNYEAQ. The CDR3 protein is CASRQYRDSNQPQHF. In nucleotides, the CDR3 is TGTGCCAGCAGACAATACAGGGATAGCAATCAGCCCCAGCATTTT.

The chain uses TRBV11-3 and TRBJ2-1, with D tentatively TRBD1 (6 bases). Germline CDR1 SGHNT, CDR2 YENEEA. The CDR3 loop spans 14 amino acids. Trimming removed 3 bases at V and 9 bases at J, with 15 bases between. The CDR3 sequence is CASSFRNGGGEQFF. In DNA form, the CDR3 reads TGTGCCAGCAGCTTTAGAAATGGGGGCGGTGAGCAGTTCTTC.

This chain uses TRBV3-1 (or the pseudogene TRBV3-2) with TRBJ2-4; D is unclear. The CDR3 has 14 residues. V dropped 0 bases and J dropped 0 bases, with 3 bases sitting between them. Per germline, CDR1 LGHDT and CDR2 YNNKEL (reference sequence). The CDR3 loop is CASSQELAKNIQYF. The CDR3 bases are TGTGCCAGCAGCCAAGAACTAGCCAAAAACATTCAGTACTTC.

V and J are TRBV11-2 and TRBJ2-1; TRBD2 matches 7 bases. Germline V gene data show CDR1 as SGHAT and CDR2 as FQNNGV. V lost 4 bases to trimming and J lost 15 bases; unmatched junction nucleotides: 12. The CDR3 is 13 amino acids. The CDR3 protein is CASSWSPGERGFF. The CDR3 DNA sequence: TGTGCCAGCAGCTGGTCCCCGGGCGAGCGGGGGTTCTTC.

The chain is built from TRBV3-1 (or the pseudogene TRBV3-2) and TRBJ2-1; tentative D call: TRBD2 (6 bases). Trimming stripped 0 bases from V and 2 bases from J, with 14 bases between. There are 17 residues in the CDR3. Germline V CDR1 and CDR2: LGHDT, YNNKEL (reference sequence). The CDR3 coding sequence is TGTGCCAGCAGCCAAGATATCGGGAGTGGAGCCTACAATGAGCAGTTCTTC. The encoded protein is CASSQDIGSGAYNEQFF.

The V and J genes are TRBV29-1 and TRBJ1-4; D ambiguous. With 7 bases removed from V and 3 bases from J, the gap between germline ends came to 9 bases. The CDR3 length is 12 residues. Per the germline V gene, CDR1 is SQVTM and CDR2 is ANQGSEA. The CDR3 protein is CSGRGSNEKLFF. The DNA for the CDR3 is TGCAGCGGGAGAGGGTCTAATGAAAAACTGTTTTTT.

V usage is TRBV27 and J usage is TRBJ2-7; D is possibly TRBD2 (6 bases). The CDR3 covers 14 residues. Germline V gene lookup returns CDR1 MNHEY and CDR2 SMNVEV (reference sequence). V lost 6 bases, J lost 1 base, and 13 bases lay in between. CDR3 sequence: CASRPTRGSYEQYF. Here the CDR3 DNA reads TGTGCCAGCAGACCGACTAGAGGGTCCTACGAGCAGTACTTC.

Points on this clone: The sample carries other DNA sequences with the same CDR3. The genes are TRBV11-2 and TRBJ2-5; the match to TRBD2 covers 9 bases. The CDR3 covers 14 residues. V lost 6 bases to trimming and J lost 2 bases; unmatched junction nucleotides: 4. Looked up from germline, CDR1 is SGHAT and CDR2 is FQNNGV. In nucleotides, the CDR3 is TGTGCCAGCAGTTCGGGACTAGCACAAGAGACCCAGTACTTC. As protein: CASSSGLAQETQYF.

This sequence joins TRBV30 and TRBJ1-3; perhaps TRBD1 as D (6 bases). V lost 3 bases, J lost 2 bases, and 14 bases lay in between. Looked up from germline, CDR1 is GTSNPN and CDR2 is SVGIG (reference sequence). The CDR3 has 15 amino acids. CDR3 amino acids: CAWRQGPGAGNTIYF. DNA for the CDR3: TGTGCCTGGAGACAGGGCCCAGGGGCTGGAAACACCATATATTTT.

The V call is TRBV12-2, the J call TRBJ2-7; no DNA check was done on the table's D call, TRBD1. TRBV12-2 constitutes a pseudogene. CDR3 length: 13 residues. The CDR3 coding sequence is TGTGCAAGTCGCTCTGGGCGAGTGTACGAGCAGTACGTC. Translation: CASRSGRVYEQYV.

Here the CDR3 DNA reads TGTGCCAGTAGTAATCACAGGAGTAATTCACCCCTCCACTTT. It translates to CASSNHRSNSPLHF. The genes are TRBV19 and TRBJ1-6; tentative D call: TRBD1 (5 bases). Germline V gives CDR1 LNHDA, CDR2 SQIVND (reference sequence). The CDR3 is made up of 14 amino acids. The V and J ends lost 4 bases and 6 bases respectively, with 10 bases between them.

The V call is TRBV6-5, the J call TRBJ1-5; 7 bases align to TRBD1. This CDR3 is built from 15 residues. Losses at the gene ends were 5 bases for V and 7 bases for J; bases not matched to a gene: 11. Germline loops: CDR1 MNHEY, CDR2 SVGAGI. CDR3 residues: CASSQTRQGPQPQHF. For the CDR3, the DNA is TGTGCCAGCAGTCAAACACGACAGGGTCCACAGCCCCAGCATTTT.

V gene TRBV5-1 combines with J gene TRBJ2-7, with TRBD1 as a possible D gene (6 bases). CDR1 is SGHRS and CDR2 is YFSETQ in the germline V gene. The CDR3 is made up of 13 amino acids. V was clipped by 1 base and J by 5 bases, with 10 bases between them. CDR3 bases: TGCGCCAGCAGCTTGAGGGGGACCCACGAGCAGTACTTC. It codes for CASSLRGTHEQYF.

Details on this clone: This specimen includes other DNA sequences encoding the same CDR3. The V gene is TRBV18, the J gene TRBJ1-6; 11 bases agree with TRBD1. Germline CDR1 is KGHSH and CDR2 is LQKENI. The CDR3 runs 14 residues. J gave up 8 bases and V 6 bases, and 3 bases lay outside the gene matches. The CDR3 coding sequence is TGTGCCAGCTCGCCGGGACAGGGGGATTCACCCCTCCACTTT. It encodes CASSPGQGDSPLHF. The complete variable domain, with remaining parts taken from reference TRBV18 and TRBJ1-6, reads NAGVMQNPRHLVRRRGQEARLRCSPMKGHSHVYWYRQLPEEGLKFMVYLQKENIIDESGMPKERFSAEFPKEGPSILRIQQVVRGDSAAYFCASSPGQGDSPLHFGNGTRLTVT.

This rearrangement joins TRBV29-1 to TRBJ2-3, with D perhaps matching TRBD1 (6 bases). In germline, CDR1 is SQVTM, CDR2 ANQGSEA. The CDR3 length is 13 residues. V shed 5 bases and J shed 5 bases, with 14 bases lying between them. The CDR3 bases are TGCAGCGTTCGATTCACAGGGCAAGATACGCAGTATTTT. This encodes CSVRFTGQDTQYF.